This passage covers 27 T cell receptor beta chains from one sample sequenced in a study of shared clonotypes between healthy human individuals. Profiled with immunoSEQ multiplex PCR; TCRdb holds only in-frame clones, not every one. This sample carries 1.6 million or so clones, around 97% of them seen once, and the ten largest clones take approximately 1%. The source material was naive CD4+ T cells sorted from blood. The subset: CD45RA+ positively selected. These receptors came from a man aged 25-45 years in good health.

CDR3 sequence reads: CASSVGVGRQETQYF. In nucleotides, the CDR3 is TGTGCCAGCAGCGTAGGGGTCGGAAGACAAGAGACCCAGTACTTC. The V and J genes are TRBV9 and TRBJ2-5; D uncertain. The germline V and J ends were trimmed by 0 bases and 2 bases, with 11 bases remaining between them. The CDR3 spans 15 residues. Germline V gene lookup returns CDR1 SGDLS and CDR2 YYNGEE.

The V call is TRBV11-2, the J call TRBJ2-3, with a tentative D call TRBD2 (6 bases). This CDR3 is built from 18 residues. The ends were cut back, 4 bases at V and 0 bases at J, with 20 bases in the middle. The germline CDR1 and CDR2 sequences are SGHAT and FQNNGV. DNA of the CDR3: TGTGCCAGCAGCTCACCCAACTCCGGGAGTACTAGCACAGATACGCAGTATTTT. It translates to CASSSPNSGSTSTDTQYF.

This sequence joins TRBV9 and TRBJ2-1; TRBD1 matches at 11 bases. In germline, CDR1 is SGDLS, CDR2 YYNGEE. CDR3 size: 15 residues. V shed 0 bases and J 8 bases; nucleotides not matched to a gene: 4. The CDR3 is CASSVAGQGAYEQFF. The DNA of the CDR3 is TGTGCCAGCAGCGTAGCAGGACAGGGGGCCTATGAGCAGTTCTTC.

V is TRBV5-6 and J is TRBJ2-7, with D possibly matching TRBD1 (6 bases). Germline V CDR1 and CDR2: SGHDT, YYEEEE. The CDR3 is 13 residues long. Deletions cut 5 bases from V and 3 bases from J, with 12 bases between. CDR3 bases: TGTGCCAGCAGTTACAGGGCGGTCTACGAGCAGTACTTC. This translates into CASSYRAVYEQYF. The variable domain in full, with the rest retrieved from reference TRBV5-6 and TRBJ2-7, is DAGVTQSPTHLIKTRGQQVTLRCSPKSGHDTVSWYQQALGQGPQFIFQYYEEEERQRGNFPDRFSGHQFPNYSSELNVNALLLGDSALYLCASSYRAVYEQYFGPGTRLTVT.

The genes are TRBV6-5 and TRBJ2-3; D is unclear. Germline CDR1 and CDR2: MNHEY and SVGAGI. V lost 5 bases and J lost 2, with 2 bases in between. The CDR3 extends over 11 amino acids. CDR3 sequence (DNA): TGTGCCAGCAGTGCCACAGATACGCAGTATTTT. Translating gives CASSATDTQYF.

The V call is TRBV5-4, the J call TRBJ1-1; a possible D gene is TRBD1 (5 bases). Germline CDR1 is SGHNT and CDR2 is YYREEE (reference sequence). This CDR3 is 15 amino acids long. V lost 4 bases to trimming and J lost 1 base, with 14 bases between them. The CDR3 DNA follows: TGTGCCAGCAGCGCAAATCAGGGCCCGAACACTGAAGCTTTCTTT. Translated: CASSANQGPNTEAFF.

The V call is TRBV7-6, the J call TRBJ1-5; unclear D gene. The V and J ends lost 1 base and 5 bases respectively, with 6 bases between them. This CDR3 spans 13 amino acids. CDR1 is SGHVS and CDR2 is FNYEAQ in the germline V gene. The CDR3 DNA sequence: TGTGCCAGCAGCTTAGACGAAGATCAGCCCCAGCATTTT. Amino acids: CASSLDEDQPQHF.

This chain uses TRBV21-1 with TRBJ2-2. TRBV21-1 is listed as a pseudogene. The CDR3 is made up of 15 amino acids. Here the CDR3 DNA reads TGTGCCAGGCAACAATTTGGGGGTTGGACCGGGGAGCTGTTTTTT. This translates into CARQQFGGWTGELFF.

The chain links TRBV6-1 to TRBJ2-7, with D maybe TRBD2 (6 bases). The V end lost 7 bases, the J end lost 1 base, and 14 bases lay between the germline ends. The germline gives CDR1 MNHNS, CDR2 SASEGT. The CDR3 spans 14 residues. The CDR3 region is CASKRARRSYEQYF. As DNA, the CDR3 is TGTGCCAGCAAGCGGGCCCGACGATCCTACGAGCAGTACTTC.

Here the CDR3 DNA reads TGTGCCAGCAGGGGGGAGGGCGAGCAGTTCTTC. Amino acids: CASRGEGEQFF. The chain carries TRBV2 and TRBJ2-1; 7 nucleotides align to TRBD2. Germline V gene lookup returns CDR1 SNHLY and CDR2 FYNNEI. The CDR3 runs 11 residues. V trimming: 6 bases; J trimming: 10 bases; junction bases outside the gene matches: 3.

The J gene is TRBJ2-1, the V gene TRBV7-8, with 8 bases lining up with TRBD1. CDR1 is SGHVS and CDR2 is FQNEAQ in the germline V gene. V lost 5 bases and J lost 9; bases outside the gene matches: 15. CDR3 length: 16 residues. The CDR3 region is CASSGPGGFISGEQFF. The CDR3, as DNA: TGTGCCAGCAGCGGGCCAGGGGGCTTTATATCGGGTGAGCAGTTCTTC.

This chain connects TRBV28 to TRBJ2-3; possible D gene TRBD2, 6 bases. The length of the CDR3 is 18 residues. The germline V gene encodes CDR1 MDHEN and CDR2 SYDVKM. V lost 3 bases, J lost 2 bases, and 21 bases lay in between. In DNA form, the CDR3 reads TGTGCCAGCAGTTTTTTCTTCGGGAGCGACCAGGACACAGATACGCAGTATTTT. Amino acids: CASSFFFGSDQDTDTQYF.

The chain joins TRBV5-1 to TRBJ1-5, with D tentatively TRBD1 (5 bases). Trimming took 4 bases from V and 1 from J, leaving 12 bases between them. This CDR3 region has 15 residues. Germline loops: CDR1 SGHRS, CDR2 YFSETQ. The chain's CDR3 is CASSPEPGSNQPQHF. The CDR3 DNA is TGCGCCAGCAGCCCCGAACCAGGGAGCAATCAGCCCCAGCATTTT.

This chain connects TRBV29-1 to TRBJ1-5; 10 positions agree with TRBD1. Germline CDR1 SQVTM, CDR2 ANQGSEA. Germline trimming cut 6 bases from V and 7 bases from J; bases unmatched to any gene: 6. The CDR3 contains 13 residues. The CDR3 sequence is CSVQTGGGQPQHF. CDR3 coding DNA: TGCAGCGTCCAGACAGGGGGCGGGCAGCCCCAGCATTTT. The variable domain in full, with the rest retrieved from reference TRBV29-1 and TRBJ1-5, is SAVISQKPSRDICQRGTSLTIQCQVDSQVTMMFWYRQQPGQSLTLIATANQGSEATYESGFVIDKFPISRPNLTFSTLTVSNMSPEDSSIYLCSVQTGGGQPQHFGDGTRLSIL.

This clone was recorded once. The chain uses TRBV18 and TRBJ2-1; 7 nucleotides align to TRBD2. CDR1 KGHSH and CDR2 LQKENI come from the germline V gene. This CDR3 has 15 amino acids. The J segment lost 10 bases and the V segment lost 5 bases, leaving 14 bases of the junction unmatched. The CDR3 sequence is CASSTSQRDLSEQFF. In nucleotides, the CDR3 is TGTGCCAGCTCAACCTCCCAGCGGGACCTAAGCGAGCAGTTCTTC.

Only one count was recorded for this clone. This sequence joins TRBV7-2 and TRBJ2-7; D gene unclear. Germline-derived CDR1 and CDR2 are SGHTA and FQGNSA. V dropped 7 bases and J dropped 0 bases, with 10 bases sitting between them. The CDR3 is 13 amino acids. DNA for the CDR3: TGTGCCAGCAATTTTTGGGGCTCCTACGAGCAGTACTTC. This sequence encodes CASNFWGSYEQYF.

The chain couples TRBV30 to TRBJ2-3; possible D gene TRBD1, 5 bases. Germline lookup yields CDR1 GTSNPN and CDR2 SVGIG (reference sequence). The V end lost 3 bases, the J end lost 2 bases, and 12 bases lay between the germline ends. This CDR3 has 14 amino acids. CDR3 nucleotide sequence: TGTGCCTGGAGGCAGCAGGGCCCCACAGATACGCAGTATTTT. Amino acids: CAWRQQGPTDTQYF.

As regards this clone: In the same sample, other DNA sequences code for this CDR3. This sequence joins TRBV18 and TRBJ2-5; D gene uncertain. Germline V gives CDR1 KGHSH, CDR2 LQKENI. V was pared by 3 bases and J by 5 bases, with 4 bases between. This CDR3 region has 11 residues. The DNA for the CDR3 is TGTGCCAGCTCACCTGCGGAGACCCAGTACTTC. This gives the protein CASSPAETQYF.

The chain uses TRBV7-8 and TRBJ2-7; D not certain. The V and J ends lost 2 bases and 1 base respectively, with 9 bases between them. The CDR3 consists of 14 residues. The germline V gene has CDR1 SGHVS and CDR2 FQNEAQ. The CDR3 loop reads CASSLRSPSYEQYF. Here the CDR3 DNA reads TGTGCCAGCAGCTTACGGTCACCGTCCTACGAGCAGTACTTC.

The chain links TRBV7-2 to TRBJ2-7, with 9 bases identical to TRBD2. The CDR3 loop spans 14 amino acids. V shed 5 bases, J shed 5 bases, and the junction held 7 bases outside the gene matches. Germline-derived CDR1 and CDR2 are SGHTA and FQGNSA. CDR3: CASSPGTSRDEQYF. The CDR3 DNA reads TGTGCCAGCAGCCCTGGGACTAGCCGGGACGAGCAGTACTTC.

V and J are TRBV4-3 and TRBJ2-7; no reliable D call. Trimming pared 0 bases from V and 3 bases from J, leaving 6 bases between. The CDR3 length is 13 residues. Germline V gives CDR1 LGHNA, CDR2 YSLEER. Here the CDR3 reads CASSQDLVYEQYF. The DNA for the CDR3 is TGCGCCAGCAGCCAAGATTTGGTCTACGAGCAGTACTTC.

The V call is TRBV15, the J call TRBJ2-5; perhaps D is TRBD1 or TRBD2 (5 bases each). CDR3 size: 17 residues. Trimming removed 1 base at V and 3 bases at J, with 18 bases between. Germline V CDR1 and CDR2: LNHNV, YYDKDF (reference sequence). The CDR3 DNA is TGTGCCACCAGCAGAGGGGGGAGTCGCCCGGTGGAAGAGACCCAGTACTTC. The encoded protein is CATSRGGSRPVEETQYF.

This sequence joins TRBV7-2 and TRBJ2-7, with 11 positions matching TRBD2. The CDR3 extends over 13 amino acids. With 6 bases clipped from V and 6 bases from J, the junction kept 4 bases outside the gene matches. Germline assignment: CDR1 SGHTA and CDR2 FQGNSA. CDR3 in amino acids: CASRVAGGGEQYF. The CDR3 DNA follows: TGTGCCAGCAGGGTAGCGGGAGGGGGCGAGCAGTACTTC.

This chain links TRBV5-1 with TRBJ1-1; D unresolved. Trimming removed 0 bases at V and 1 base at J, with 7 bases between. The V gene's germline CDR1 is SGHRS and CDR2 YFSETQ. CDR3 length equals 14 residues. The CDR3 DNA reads TGCGCCAGCAGCTTGGATCCAGCGAACACTGAAGCTTTCTTT. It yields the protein CASSLDPANTEAFF.

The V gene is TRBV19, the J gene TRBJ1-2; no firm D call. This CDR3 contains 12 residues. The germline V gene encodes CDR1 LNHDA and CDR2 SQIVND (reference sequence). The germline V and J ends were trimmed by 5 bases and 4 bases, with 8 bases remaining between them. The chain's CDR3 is CASSYMSYGYTF. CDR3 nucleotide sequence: TGTGCCAGTAGTTACATGAGCTATGGCTACACCTTC.

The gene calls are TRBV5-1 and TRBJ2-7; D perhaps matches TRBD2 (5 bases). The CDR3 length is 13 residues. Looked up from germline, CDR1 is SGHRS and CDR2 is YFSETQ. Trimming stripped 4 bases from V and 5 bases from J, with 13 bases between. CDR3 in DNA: TGCGCCAGCAGCCAACTAGTTAAGCACGAGCAGTACTTC. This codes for CASSQLVKHEQYF.

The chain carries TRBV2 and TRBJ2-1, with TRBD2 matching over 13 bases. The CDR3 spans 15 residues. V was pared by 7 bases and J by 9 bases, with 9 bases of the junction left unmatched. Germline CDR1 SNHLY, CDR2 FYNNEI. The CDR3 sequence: CASKRTSGSAGEQFF. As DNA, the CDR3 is TGTGCCAGCAAGCGGACTAGCGGGAGTGCGGGTGAGCAGTTCTTC. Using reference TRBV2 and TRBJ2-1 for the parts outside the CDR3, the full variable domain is EPEVTQTPSHQVTQMGQEVILRCVPISNHLYFYWYRQILGQKVEFLVSFYNNEISEKSEIFDDQFSVERPDGSNFTLKIRSTKLEDSAMYFCASKRTSGSAGEQFFGPGTRLTVL.